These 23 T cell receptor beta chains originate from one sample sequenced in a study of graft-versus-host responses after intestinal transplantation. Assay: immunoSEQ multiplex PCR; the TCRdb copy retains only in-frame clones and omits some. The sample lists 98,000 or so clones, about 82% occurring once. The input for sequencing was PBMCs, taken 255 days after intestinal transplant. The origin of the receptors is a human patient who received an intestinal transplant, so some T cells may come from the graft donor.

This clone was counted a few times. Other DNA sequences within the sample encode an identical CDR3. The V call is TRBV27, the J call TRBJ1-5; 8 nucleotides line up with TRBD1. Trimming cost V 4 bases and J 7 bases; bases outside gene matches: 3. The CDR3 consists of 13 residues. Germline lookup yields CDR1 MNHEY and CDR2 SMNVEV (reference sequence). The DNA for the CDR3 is TGTGCCAGCAGTTGGACAGGGAGCCAGCCCCAGCATTTT. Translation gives CASSWTGSQPQHF.

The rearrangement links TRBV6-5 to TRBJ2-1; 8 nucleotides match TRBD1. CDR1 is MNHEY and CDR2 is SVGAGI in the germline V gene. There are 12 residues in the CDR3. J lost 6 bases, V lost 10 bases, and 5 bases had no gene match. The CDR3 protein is CATQDRVNEQFF. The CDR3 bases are TGTGCCACCCAGGACAGGGTCAATGAGCAGTTCTTC.

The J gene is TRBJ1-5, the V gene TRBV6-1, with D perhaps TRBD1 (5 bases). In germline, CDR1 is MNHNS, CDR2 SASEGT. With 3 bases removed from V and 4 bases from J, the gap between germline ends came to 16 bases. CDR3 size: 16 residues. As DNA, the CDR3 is TGTGCCAGCAGTGATTCGGGAGGGTGGGGGAATCAGCCCCAGCATTTT. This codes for CASSDSGGWGNQPQHF.

CDR3 DNA: TGTGCCAGCAGCCGGACAGGGGACTATGGCTACACCTTC. Its translation: CASSRTGDYGYTF. The chain carries TRBV5-4 and TRBJ1-2, with TRBD1 identical over 9 bases. V lost 4 bases and J lost 3; bases outside the gene matches: 1. CDR1 and CDR2 from the germline V gene are SGHNT and YYREEE (reference sequence). The CDR3 spans 13 residues. The complete variable domain, with remaining parts taken from reference TRBV5-4 and TRBJ1-2, reads ETGVTQSPTHLIKTRGQQVTLRCSSQSGHNTVSWYQQALGQGPQFIFQYYREEENGRGNFPPRFSGLQFPNYSSELNVNALELDDSALYLCASSRTGDYGYTFGSGTRLTVV.

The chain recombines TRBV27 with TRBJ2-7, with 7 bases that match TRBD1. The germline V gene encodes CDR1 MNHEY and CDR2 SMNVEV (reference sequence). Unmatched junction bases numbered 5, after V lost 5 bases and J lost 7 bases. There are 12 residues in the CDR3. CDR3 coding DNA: TGTGCCAGCAGTCCACAGGGGAATGAGCAGTACTTC. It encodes CASSPQGNEQYF.

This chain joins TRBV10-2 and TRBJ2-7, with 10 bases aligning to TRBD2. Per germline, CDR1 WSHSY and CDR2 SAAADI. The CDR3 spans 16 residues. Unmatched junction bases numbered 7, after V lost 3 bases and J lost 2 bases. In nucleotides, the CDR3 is TGCGCCAGCAGTGACCAAGGACTAGCGGAGACCTACGAGCAGTACTTC. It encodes CASSDQGLAETYEQYF.

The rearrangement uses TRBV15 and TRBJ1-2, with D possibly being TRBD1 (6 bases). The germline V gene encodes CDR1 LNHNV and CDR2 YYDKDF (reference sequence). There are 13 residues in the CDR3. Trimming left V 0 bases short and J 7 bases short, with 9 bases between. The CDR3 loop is CATSRDTRGGYTF. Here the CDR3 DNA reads TGTGCCACCAGCAGAGATACCAGGGGTGGCTACACCTTC.

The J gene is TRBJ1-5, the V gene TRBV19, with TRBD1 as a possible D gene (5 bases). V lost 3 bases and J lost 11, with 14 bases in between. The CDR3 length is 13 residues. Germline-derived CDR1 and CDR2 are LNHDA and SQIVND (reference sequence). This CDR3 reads CASSIGRAKTQHF. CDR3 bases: TGTGCCAGTAGTATCGGCAGGGCCAAAACCCAGCATTTT.

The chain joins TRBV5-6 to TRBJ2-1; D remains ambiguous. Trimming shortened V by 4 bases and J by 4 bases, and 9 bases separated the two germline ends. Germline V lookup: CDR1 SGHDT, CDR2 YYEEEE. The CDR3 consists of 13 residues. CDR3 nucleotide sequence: TGTGCCAGCAGCCCTAGGTTTTACAATGAGCAGTTCTTC. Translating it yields CASSPRFYNEQFF.

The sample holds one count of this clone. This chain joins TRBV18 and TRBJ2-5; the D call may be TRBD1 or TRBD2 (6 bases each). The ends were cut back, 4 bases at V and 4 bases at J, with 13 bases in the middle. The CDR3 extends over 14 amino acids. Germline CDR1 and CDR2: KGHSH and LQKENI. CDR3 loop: CASSHSPGAETQYF. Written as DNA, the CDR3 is TGTGCCAGCTCACACTCCCCGGGGGCAGAGACCCAGTACTTC.

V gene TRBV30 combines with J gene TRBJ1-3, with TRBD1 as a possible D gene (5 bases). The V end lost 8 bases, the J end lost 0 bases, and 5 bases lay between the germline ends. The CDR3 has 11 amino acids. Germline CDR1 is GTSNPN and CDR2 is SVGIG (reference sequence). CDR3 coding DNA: TGTGCCGGACACTCTGGAAACACCATATATTTT. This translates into CAGHSGNTIYF. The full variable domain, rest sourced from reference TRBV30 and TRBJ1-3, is SQTIHQWPATLVQPVGSPLSLECTVEGTSNPNLYWYRQAAGRGLQLLFYSVGIGQISSEVPQNLSASRPQDRQFILSSKKLLLSDSGFYLCAGHSGNTIYFGEGSWLTVV.

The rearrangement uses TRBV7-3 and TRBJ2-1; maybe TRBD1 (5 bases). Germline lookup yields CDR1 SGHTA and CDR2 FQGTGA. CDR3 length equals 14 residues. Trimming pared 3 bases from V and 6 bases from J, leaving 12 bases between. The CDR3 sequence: CASSFGREGNEQFF. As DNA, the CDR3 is TGTGCCAGCAGCTTCGGCAGGGAAGGCAATGAGCAGTTCTTC.

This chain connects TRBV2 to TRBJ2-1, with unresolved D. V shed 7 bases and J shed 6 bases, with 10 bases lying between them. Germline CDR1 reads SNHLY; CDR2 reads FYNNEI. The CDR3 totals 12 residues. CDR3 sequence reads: CASMDPTNEQFF. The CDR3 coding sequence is TGTGCCAGCATGGACCCGACCAATGAGCAGTTCTTC.

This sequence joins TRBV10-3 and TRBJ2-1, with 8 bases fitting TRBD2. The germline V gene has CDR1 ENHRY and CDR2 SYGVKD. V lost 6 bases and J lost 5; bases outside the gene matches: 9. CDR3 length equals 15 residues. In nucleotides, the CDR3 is TGTGCCATCAGCGGGGGGGAGTCTCTCCACAATGAGCAGTTCTTC. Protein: CAISGGESLHNEQFF.

The DNA for the CDR3 is TGTGCCAGCAGTAGGAAAGCGGGACAGGGGGTTGGGGGCTACACCTTC. It specifies CASSRKAGQGVGGYTF. V is TRBV6-4 and J is TRBJ1-2; 11 bases are a match to TRBD1. The CDR3 is made up of 16 amino acids. V lost 5 bases, J lost 8 bases, and 13 bases stayed unmatched. CDR1 is MRHNA and CDR2 is SNTAGT in the germline V gene.

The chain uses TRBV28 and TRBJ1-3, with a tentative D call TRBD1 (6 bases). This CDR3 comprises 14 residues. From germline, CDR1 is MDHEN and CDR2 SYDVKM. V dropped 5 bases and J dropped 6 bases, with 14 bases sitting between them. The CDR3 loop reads CASSPLDSPNTIYF. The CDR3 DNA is TGTGCCAGCAGTCCCCTGGACAGCCCAAACACCATATATTTT. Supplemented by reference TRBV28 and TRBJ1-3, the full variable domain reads DVKVTQSSRYLVKRTGEKVFLECVQDMDHENMFWYRQDPGLGLRLIYFSYDVKMKEKGDIPEGYSVSREKKERFSLILESASTNQTSMYLCASSPLDSPNTIYFGEGSWLTVV.

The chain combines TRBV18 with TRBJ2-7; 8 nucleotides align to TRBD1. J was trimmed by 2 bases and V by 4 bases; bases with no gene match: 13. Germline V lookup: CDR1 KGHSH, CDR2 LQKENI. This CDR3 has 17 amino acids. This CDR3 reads CASSLLTGTGPTYEQYF. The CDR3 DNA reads TGTGCCAGCTCACTTTTGACCGGGACAGGACCGACCTACGAGCAGTACTTC.

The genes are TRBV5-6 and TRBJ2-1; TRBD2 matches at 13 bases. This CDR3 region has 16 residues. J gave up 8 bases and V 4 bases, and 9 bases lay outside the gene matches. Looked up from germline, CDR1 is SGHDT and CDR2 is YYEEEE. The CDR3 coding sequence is TGTGCCAGCAGCCGCACGACTAGCGGGGGGATCGATGAGCAGTTCTTC. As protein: CASSRTTSGGIDEQFF.

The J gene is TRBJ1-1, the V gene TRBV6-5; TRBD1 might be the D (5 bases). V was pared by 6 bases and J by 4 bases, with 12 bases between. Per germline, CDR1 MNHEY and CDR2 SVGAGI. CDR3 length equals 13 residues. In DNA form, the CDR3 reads TGTGCCAGCAGCCTCCCCGGGGGCACTGAAGCTTTCTTT. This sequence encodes CASSLPGGTEAFF.

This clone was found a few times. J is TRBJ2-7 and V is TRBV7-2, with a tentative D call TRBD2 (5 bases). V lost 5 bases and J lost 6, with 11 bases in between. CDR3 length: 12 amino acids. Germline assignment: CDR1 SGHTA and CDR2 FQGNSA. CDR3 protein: CASSETRTEQYF. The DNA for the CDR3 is TGTGCCAGCAGCGAAACTAGAACCGAGCAGTACTTC. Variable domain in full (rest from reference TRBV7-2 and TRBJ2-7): GAGVSQSPSNKVTEKGKDVELRCDPISGHTALYWYRQSLGQGLEFLIYFQGNSAPDKSGLPSDRFSAERTGGSVSTLTIQRTQQEDSAVYLCASSETRTEQYFGPGTRLTVT.

The CDR3 DNA follows: TGTGCCAGCAGCTTAGGGAGCGGGAGGGTCACCGGGGAGCTGTTTTTT. Its protein product is CASSLGSGRVTGELFF. The rearrangement joins TRBV11-3 to TRBJ2-2, with 10 bases identical to TRBD2. Trimming cost V 1 base and J 4 bases; bases outside gene matches: 3. The CDR3 loop spans 16 amino acids. Germline V gives CDR1 SGHNT, CDR2 YENEEA.

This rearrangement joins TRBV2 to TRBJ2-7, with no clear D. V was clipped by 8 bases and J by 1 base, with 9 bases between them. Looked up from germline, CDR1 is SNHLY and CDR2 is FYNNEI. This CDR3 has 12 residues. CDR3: CASVAASYEQYF. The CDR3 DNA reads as TGTGCCAGCGTCGCGGCGTCCTACGAGCAGTACTTC.

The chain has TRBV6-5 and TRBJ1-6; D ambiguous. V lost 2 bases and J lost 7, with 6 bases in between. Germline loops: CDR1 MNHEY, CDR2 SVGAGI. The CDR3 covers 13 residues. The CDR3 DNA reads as TGTGCCAGCAGTTACAGAGGAAATTCACCCCTCCACTTT. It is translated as CASSYRGNSPLHF.